This TCR beta chain was captured in a study of blood T cell repertoires in COVID-19. Trimming removed 3 bases from V and 2 bases from J, with 10 bases in between. From germline, CDR1 is SNHLY and CDR2 FYNNEI. CDR3 length: 14 residues. Concerning this clone itself: This specimen includes other DNA sequences encoding the same CDR3.

Some clones are missing from TCRdb's copy, which holds only in-frame ones; the method was immunoSEQ multiplex PCR. The sample includes some 7,600 clones, around nine tenths of them seen just once. J is TRBJ1-1 and V is TRBV2; a weak D match, TRBD1 (5 bases). The sample taken for sequencing was peripheral blood. The clonotype originates from a human donor in a cohort sampled during active COVID-19. The CDR3 DNA reads TGTGCCAGCAGTGAGGGGCGGGGCAACACTGAAGCTTTCTTT. Translation: CASSEGRGNTEAFF.